The 7 T cell receptor beta chains reported below all come from one sample, sequenced in a study of blood T cell repertoires in COVID-19. Measured with immunoSEQ multiplex PCR; TCRdb has only the in-frame clones, and not every one. Here the sample spans tens of thousands of clones, roughly 87% being singletons. Sequencing was done on a sample of peripheral blood. All receptors come from a human donor with active COVID-19. The donor label of this sample is uncertain.

The chain couples TRBV18 to TRBJ2-1, with D tentatively TRBD2 (6 bases). Germline assignment: CDR1 KGHSH and CDR2 LQKENI. Trimming removed 2 bases at V and 12 bases at J, with 17 bases between. The CDR3 consists of 14 residues. The CDR3 sequence is CASSPGGNAARQFF. For the CDR3, the DNA is TGTGCCAGCTCACCAGGCGGGAACGCGGCTCGGCAGTTCTTC.

This clone turned up a few times. J is TRBJ1-2 and V is TRBV4-3; 7 bases are shared with TRBD1. CDR3 size: 16 residues. Germline trimming cut 2 bases from V and 2 bases from J; bases unmatched to any gene: 8. Per germline, CDR1 LGHNA and CDR2 YSLEER. The CDR3 DNA reads as TGCGCCAGCAGCCAATCCCGGGACAGCTGGAACTATGGCTACACCTTC. Its translation is CASSQSRDSWNYGYTF.

This chain joins TRBV11-2 and TRBJ1-4; D ambiguous. Germline CDR1 reads SGHAT; CDR2 reads FQNNGV. V was trimmed by 5 bases and J by 8 bases, leaving 12 bases between them. The CDR3 is 13 residues long. The CDR3 spells CASSVGVREKLFF. CDR3 nucleotide sequence: TGTGCCAGCAGCGTCGGGGTTCGGGAAAAACTGTTTTTT.

CDR3 protein: CASSQGLGGAFF. The CDR3 DNA is TGTGCCAGCAGCCAAGGTTTAGGGGGAGCTTTCTTT. The chain employs TRBV14 and TRBJ1-1, with a weak D call TRBD1 (6 bases). The CDR3 extends over 12 amino acids. V was trimmed by 1 base and J by 10 bases, leaving 10 bases between them. CDR1 SGHDN and CDR2 FVKESK come from the germline V gene.

The rearrangement joins TRBV20-1 to TRBJ2-7; 9 bases agree with TRBD2. The CDR3 length is 14 residues. Unmatched junction bases numbered 6, after V lost 3 bases and J lost 3 bases. Germline CDR1 reads DFQATT; CDR2 reads SNEGSKA (reference sequence). CDR3 nucleotides: TGCAGTGCTAGTCCACTAGCGGGTAGCTACGAGCAGTACTTC. This encodes CSASPLAGSYEQYF.

This sequence joins TRBV5-6 and TRBJ1-2; 9 bases map to TRBD1. Germline CDR1 and CDR2: SGHDT and YYEEEE. This CDR3 contains 15 residues. Unmatched junction bases numbered 8, after V lost 2 bases and J lost 6 bases. CDR3 nucleotide sequence: TGTGCCAGCAGCTTATTCACAGGGGGCTGGCATGGCTACACCTTC. Translating it yields CASSLFTGGWHGYTF.

This rearrangement joins TRBV5-5 to TRBJ2-2; 7 bases are a match to TRBD1. The CDR3 covers 14 residues. Germline CDR1 and CDR2: SGHKS and YYEKEE (reference sequence). The junction had 5 bases not matched to a gene; V was cut back by 4 bases and J by 5 bases. The CDR3 bases are TGTGCCAGCAGCGACTACAGGGGTACCGGGGAGCTGTTTTTT. Translation gives CASSDYRGTGELFF.